This entry lists 14 T cell receptor beta chains sequenced from one sample in a study of identical twins. TCRdb re-called the 5' RACE reads through MiXCR, storing one row per CDR3 protein. Found here are 1.5 million to 2 million distinct CDR3 sequences, roughly 35% of them singletons; the top ten hold about 0.3%. The sequencing sample was made of cord blood. The receptors originated from a newborn girl in good health.

This clonotype was counted between two and nine times. This sequence joins TRBV7-2 and TRBJ1-2; 8 positions match TRBD1. The germline gives CDR1 SGHTA, CDR2 FQGNSA. The junction had 7 bases not matched to a gene; V was cut back by 3 bases and J by 4 bases. The CDR3 totals 15 residues. The chain's CDR3 is CASSFDRGLAYGYTF. CDR3 sequence (DNA): TGTGCCAGCAGCTTCGACAGGGGCCTGGCCTATGGCTACACCTTC. The entire variable domain, with the rest obtained from reference TRBV7-2 and TRBJ1-2, is as follows: GAGVSQSPSNKVTEKGKDVELRCDPISGHTALYWYRQSLGQGLEFLIYFQGNSAPDKSGLPSDRFSAERTGGSVSTLTIQRTQQEDSAVYLCASSFDRGLAYGYTFGSGTRLTVV.

This clonotype has a handful of counts. The chain links TRBV12-3 or TRBV12-4 to TRBJ2-1, with D unresolved. Trimming stripped 5 bases from V and 4 bases from J, with 12 bases between. The CDR3 totals 14 residues. DNA for the CDR3: TGTGCCAGCAGTCCAAGTCCTATATACAATGAGCAGTTCTTC. Residues: CASSPSPIYNEQFF.

The J gene is TRBJ1-4, the V gene TRBV6-5; D remains ambiguous. CDR1 is MNHEY and CDR2 is SVGAGI in the germline V gene. V lost 7 bases, J lost 7 bases, and 16 bases lay in between. The CDR3 sequence is 14 residues long. The CDR3 DNA reads TGTGCCAGCAAGATATCAGGTTATGGTGAAAAACTGTTTTTT. It specifies CASKISGYGEKLFF.

A word on this clonotype: The germline gene is not matched at one end of the junction; a read error may be the cause. The chain couples TRBV3-1 to TRBJ2-1, with TRBD2 matching over 8 bases. The V gene's germline CDR1 is LGHDT and CDR2 YNNKEL (reference sequence). This CDR3 has 17 residues. CDR3 in amino acids: CASSLILAGSSYNERYF. DNA for the CDR3: TGTGCCAGCAGCCTCATCTTAGCGGGGAGCTCCTACAATGAGCGGTACTTC.

Only a few counts were recorded for this clonotype. The chain joins TRBV10-2 to TRBJ1-6, with D possibly being TRBD1 (5 bases). The CDR3 has 15 amino acids. The V gene lost 5 bases and the J gene lost 6 bases, with 14 bases spanning the gap. Germline V lookup: CDR1 WSHSY, CDR2 SAAADI. The CDR3 spells CASSSAGVLNSPLHF. CDR3 coding DNA: TGCGCCAGCAGTTCGGCGGGGGTTCTTAATTCACCCCTCCACTTT.

This rearrangement joins TRBV20-1 to TRBJ2-4, with 8 bases matching TRBD1. Germline V lookup: CDR1 DFQATT, CDR2 SNEGSKA (reference sequence). The CDR3 runs to 15 residues. V was pared by 0 bases and J by 0 bases, with 1 base of the junction left unmatched. The CDR3 loop reads CSARDGQGAKNIQYF. The CDR3 DNA follows: TGCAGTGCTAGAGATGGACAGGGAGCCAAAAACATTCAGTACTTC.

This chain connects TRBV20-1 to TRBJ2-1, with D possibly being TRBD2 (7 bases). From germline, CDR1 is DFQATT and CDR2 SNEGSKA (reference sequence). The CDR3 runs to 14 residues. V shed 6 bases and J shed 5 bases, with 17 bases lying between them. The CDR3 DNA is TGCAGTGCCCAGAGGGGGACTACCCACAATGAGCAGTTCTTC. Translation: CSAQRGTTHNEQFF.

This clonotype occurred a few times. The chain employs TRBV2 and TRBJ2-3; 16 bases are a match to TRBD2. The V gene end was trimmed by 5 bases and the J gene end by 0 bases; junction bases not matched to a gene: 5. The germline V gene has CDR1 SNHLY and CDR2 FYNNEI. This CDR3 region has 18 residues. Here the CDR3 reads CASSRPGLAGGSTDTQYF. The DNA for the CDR3 is TGTGCCAGCAGTAGACCGGGACTAGCGGGGGGGAGCACAGATACGCAGTATTTT.

The J gene is TRBJ1-1, the V gene TRBV20-1, with D perhaps TRBD1 (5 bases). CDR1 and CDR2 from the germline V gene are DFQATT and SNEGSKA (reference sequence). Between the trimmed V and J ends, which lost 2 bases and 1 base, there was a span of 14 bases. The CDR3 contains 15 residues. In DNA form, the CDR3 reads TGCAGTGCTAGATGGGCAGGGCCGGCGAACACTGAAGCTTTCTTT. Protein product: CSARWAGPANTEAFF.

This clonotype was observed a handful of times. The chain uses TRBV28 and TRBJ1-4; no firm D call. The CDR3 totals 13 residues. Trimming took 10 bases from V and 4 from J, leaving 13 bases between them. CDR1 is MDHEN, CDR2 SYDVKM, per germline. This CDR3 reads CATKGFFNEKLFF. The DNA of the CDR3 is TGTGCCACCAAAGGGTTTTTTAATGAAAAACTGTTTTTT.

The table lists this clonotype with many counts. The chain combines TRBV5-1 with TRBJ2-7; TRBD1 might be the D (5 bases). CDR1 and CDR2 (germline): SGHRS, YFSETQ. The CDR3 consists of 14 residues. Trimming left V 4 bases short and J 0 bases short, with 11 bases between. The CDR3 protein is CASSARQSSYEQYF. In DNA form, the CDR3 reads TGCGCCAGCAGCGCGCGACAGAGCTCCTACGAGCAGTACTTC.

The chain joins TRBV5-1 to TRBJ1-1, with a possible D match to TRBD1 (5 bases). The CDR3 contains 17 residues. V was clipped by 4 bases and J by 1 base, with 20 bases between them. Germline loops: CDR1 SGHRS, CDR2 YFSETQ. The CDR3, as DNA: TGCGCCAGCAGCACCACCGGACTTACCAGGGAGAACACTGAAGCTTTCTTT. Protein sequence: CASSTTGLTRENTEAFF.

The V gene is TRBV30, the J gene TRBJ2-4; 7 nucleotides agree with TRBD1. The J call could be wrong; TRBJ2-7 is a better fit for the DNA end. This CDR3 is 12 amino acids long. Germline lookup yields CDR1 GTSNPN and CDR2 SVGIG (reference sequence). CDR3 coding DNA: TGTGCCTGGAGTCCACAGGGGAACGAGCAGTACTTC. It is translated as CAWSPQGNEQYF.

The chain joins TRBV29-1 to TRBJ2-7, with 8 bases identical to TRBD2. Germline trimming cut 7 bases from V and 3 bases from J; bases unmatched to any gene: 8. This CDR3 contains 13 residues. The germline gives CDR1 SQVTM, CDR2 ANQGSEA. The CDR3 nucleotides are TGCAGCGCCCAGACTAGCGACTACTACGAGCAGTACTTC. Its translation is CSAQTSDYYEQYF.